This T cell receptor (beta chain) emerged from a study of blood T cell repertoires in COVID-19. The wider study: T cells, B-cell-depleted T cells, or PBMCs supplied cDNA or gDNA.

Germline trimming cut 3 bases from V and 4 bases from J; bases unmatched to any gene: 5. Germline CDR1 and CDR2: GTSNPN and SVGIG (reference sequence). This CDR3 is built from 13 residues. The repertoire was sequenced with immunoSEQ multiplex PCR; TCRdb's copy has only in-frame clones and lacks some. The table has over 350,000 clones, 70% to 90% seen once; the top ten hold more than 0.95%. This chain connects TRBV30 to TRBJ1-2; 7 bases fit TRBD1. Sequencing was carried out using PBMCs or T cells enriched from blood (not recorded which). The sequence was obtained from a woman aged 18-35 years who had recovered from COVID-19. CDR3 loop: CAWRTGLSYGYTF. The CDR3 DNA is TGTGCCTGGAGGACAGGGCTTAGCTATGGCTACACCTTC. The variable domain in full, with the rest retrieved from reference TRBV30 and TRBJ1-2, is SQTIHQWPATLVQPVGSPLSLECTVEGTSNPNLYWYRQAAGRGLQLLFYSVGIGQISSEVPQNLSASRPQDRQFILSSKKLLLSDSGFYLCAWRTGLSYGYTFGSGTRLTVV.